Listed below are T cell receptor beta chains from one sample, sequenced in a study of T cells in Graves' hyperthyroidism and ophthalmopathy. TCRdb fed the multiplex PCR reads into MiXCR, producing one record per CDR3 protein. The sample includes a few hundred thousand distinct CDR3 sequences, roughly 18% of them seen just once. The specimen was blood. Every receptor here comes from a man younger than 30 with Graves' ophthalmopathy. Both conserved end residues are part of each CDR3. The order of the fields is clone size, J gene, D gene, V gene, CDR3 protein, CDR3 DNA. D genes are given only for firm matches. Where a row states a size, it is once, few, many or the class of an expanded clone; other rows omit it.

- | TRBJ2-7 | TRBD2 | TRBV20-1 | CSARELAATYEQYF | TGCAGTGCTAGGGAACTAGCGGCCACCTACGAGCAGTACTTC
many | TRBJ2-7 | - | TRBV7-2 | CASVRDSNSYEQYF | TGTGCCAGCGTCAGGGACTCAAACTCCTACGAGCAGTACTTC
- | TRBJ1-2 | - | TRBV13 | CASSPAPFSGATNYGYTF | TGTGCCAGCAGCCCCGCCCCTTTTTCCGGGGCGACTAACTATGGCTACACCTTC
many | TRBJ1-2 | - | TRBV7-9 | CASSLSTGSYGYTF | TGTGCCAGCAGCTTAAGTACAGGGAGCTATGGCTACACCTTC
- | TRBJ2-2 | - | TRBV5-6 | CASGFITGELFF | TGTGCCAGCGGATTTATAACCGGGGAGCTGTTTTTT
many | TRBJ1-2 | - | TRBV5-6 | CASSVGPPSRGYTF | TGTGCCAGCAGCGTGGGACCTCCAAGTCGGGGCTACACCTTC
- | TRBJ1-5 | - | TRBV19 | CASTREQVYFNSNQPQHF | TGTGCCAGTACCCGAGAACAGGTGTACTTTAATAGCAATCAGCCCCAGCATTTT
- | TRBJ1-4 | - | TRBV24-1 | CATSDNEEGGEKLFF | TGTGCCACCAGTGACAACGAAGAGGGGGGTGAAAAACTGTTTTTT
- | TRBJ2-7 | TRBD2 | TRBV3-1 | CASSSGLAALYEQYF | TGTGCCAGCAGTTCGGGACTAGCGGCCCTCTACGAGCAGTACTTC
once | TRBJ2-2 | TRBD2 | TRBV20-1 | CSAPSGGVGTEELFF | TGCAGTGCCCCTAGCGGGGGGGTCGGCACCGAGGAGCTGTTTTTT
many | TRBJ2-1 | - | TRBV7-8 | CASSLGGVLNEQFF | TGTGCCAGCAGCTTAGGCGGGGTTCTAAATGAGCAGTTCTTC
few | TRBJ1-2 | - | TRBV5-1 | CASTGAGAYGYTF | TGCGCCAGCACTGGGGCTGGGGCCTATGGCTACACCTTC
- | TRBJ2-1 | TRBD1 | TRBV25-1 | CASSERGRDRSYNEQFF | TGTGCCAGCAGTGAAAGAGGTAGGGACAGGTCCTACAATGAGCAGTTCTTC
many | TRBJ2-7 | - | TRBV2 | CASSSLEGPSYEQYF | TGTGCCAGCAGCTCCCTCGAGGGGCCCTCCTACGAGCAGTACTTC
many | TRBJ2-2 | TRBD1 | TRBV2 | CASSEIQGITGELFF | TGTGCCAGCAGTGAAATACAGGGGATCACCGGGGAGCTGTTTTTT
many | TRBJ2-5 | - | TRBV7-9 | CASSLEGGREETQYF | TGTGCCAGCAGCTTAGAAGGAGGGAGAGAAGAGACCCAGTACTTC
many | TRBJ1-6 | - | TRBV7-3 | CATAPAGDNSPLHF | TGTGCCACCGCCCCTGCGGGGGATAATTCACCCCTCCACTTT
- | TRBJ2-1 | TRBD1 | TRBV9 | CASSVGQGAPNEQFF | TGTGCCAGCAGCGTAGGCCAGGGGGCGCCCAATGAGCAGTTCTTC
many | TRBJ2-5 | - | TRBV7-6 | CASSGRGPQETQYF | TGTGCCAGCAGCGGGCGGGGCCCACAAGAGACCCAGTACTTC
many | TRBJ2-1 | - | TRBV5-1 | CASSLEGSNEQFF | TGCGCCAGCAGCTTGGAGGGGAGCAATGAGCAGTTCTTC
- | TRBJ2-2 | - | TRBV10-3 | CAYRGTPDGELFF | TGTGCCTATCGGGGTACACCCGACGGGGAGCTGTTTTTT
many | TRBJ2-3 | TRBD2 | TRBV20-1 | CSARPGLAPDTQYF | TGCAGTGCTAGGCCGGGACTAGCGCCCGATACGCAGTATTTT
- | TRBJ2-3 | TRBD2 | TRBV6-1 | CASSLAGYTDTQYF | TGTGCCAGCAGCCTAGCGGGGTACACAGATACGCAGTATTTT
few | TRBJ2-2 | TRBD2 | TRBV28 | CASSLGGGMDGELFF | TGTGCCAGCAGTTTAGGCGGGGGGATGGACGGGGAGCTGTTTTTT
many | TRBJ2-5 | - | TRBV6-2/TRBV6-3 | CASSYETPTTQYF | TGTGCCAGCAGTTACGAGACTCCCACGACCCAGTACTTC
many | TRBJ1-1 | - | TRBV6-5 | CASSSQGRTEAFF | TGTGCCAGCAGTTCTCAGGGGCGGACTGAAGCTTTCTTT
many | TRBJ1-3 | - | TRBV12-3/TRBV12-4 | CASGGAGNTIYF | TGTGCCAGTGGGGGTGCGGGAAACACCATATATTTT
few | TRBJ2-7 | - | TRBV5-1 | CASSYQGPAYEQYF | TGCGCCAGCAGCTACCAGGGGCCCGCCTACGAGCAGTACTTC
few | TRBJ2-1 | TRBD1 | TRBV9 | CASSAGGQGAHEQFF | TGTGCCAGCAGCGCGGGGGGACAGGGTGCCCATGAGCAGTTCTTC
- | TRBJ2-7 | TRBD2 | TRBV20-1 | CSAREGSGGAAYEQYF | TGCAGTGCTAGAGAGGGTAGCGGGGGGGCGGCCTACGAGCAGTACTTC
- | TRBJ2-7 | TRBD2 | TRBV11-2 | CASSLRTSGGNYEQYF | TGTGCCAGCAGCTTACGGACTAGCGGGGGGAACTACGAGCAGTACTTC
- | TRBJ1-5 | - | TRBV28 | CASNIGPLSNQPQHF | TGTGCCAGCAACATCGGGCCCCTTAGCAATCAGCCCCAGCATTTT
many | TRBJ2-2 | - | TRBV28 | CASRQHPRTGELFF | TGTGCCAGCAGGCAGCACCCGAGGACCGGGGAGCTGTTTTTT
- | TRBJ1-2 | - | TRBV6-1 | CACRTADSYGYTF | TGTGCCTGCAGGACAGCCGACTCCTATGGCTACACCTTC
many | TRBJ2-5 | - | TRBV2 | CASSEAGGGQETQYF | TGTGCCAGCAGTGAAGCTGGAGGGGGACAAGAGACCCAGTACTTC
many | TRBJ1-1 | - | TRBV27 | CASSLGGLPETEAFF | TGTGCCAGCAGTCTTGGGGGACTCCCGGAAACTGAAGCTTTCTTT
many | TRBJ2-1 | - | TRBV7-9 | CASSTQDAHWEQFF | TGTGCCAGCAGCACACAAGACGCGCATTGGGAGCAGTTCTTC
few | TRBJ1-4 | - | TRBV15 | CATSRTYADRATNEKLFF | TGTGCCACCAGCAGAACCTACGCTGACAGAGCAACTAATGAAAAACTGTTTTTT
many | TRBJ2-7 | - | TRBV6-2/TRBV6-3 | CASSFVQGGSYEQYF | TGTGCCAGCAGTTTCGTCCAGGGAGGCTCCTACGAGCAGTACTTC
many | TRBJ2-3 | - | TRBV20-1 | CSANNMEASTDTQYF | TGCAGTGCTAATAATATGGAAGCTAGCACAGATACGCAGTATTTT
many | TRBJ2-1 | - | TRBV6-1 | CATTGTYNEQFF | TGTGCCACGACGGGGACCTACAATGAGCAGTTCTTC
many | TRBJ1-4 | TRBD1 | TRBV20-1 | CSAWGGGFGEKLFF | TGCAGTGCTTGGGGAGGGGGCTTTGGAGAAAAACTGTTTTTT
many | TRBJ2-7 | TRBD1 | TRBV20-1 | CSASEGTGKSYEQYF | TGCAGTGCTTCCGAGGGGACAGGAAAATCCTACGAGCAGTACTTC
- | TRBJ1-4 | - | TRBV28 | CASSSGGGMNEKLFF | TGTGCCAGCAGTTCGGGGGGAGGGATGAATGAAAAACTGTTTTTT
few | TRBJ2-2 | - | TRBV15 | CATSRNRPLNTGELFF | TGTGCCACCAGCAGGAACAGGCCCCTGAACACCGGGGAGCTGTTTTTT
few | TRBJ2-5 | - | TRBV3-1 | CASSQGRGGHLETQYF | TGTGCCAGCAGCCAAGGTCGGGGCGGACATCTAGAGACCCAGTACTTC